The 15 T cell receptor beta chains reported below all come from one sample, sequenced in a study of T-cell reconstitution after alpha-beta-depleted transplantation in children. TCRbeta library preparation incorporated unique molecular identifiers. TCRdb re-called the PCR reads through MiXCR, storing one row per CDR3 protein. Counted here are some 280,000 distinct CDR3 sequences, almost 10% occurring once; the ten biggest clones make up roughly 9.1%. The source material was PBMCs from the stem cell graft donor, sampled from the stem cell graft. These receptor sequences come from a human donor who donated a stem cell graft to a child with SCID.

V usage is TRBV5-1 and J usage is TRBJ2-2, with a tentative D call TRBD1 (6 bases). CDR1 and CDR2 from the germline V gene are SGHRS and YFSETQ. The germline V and J ends were trimmed by 1 base and 5 bases, with 27 bases remaining between them. This CDR3 is built from 20 residues. DNA of the CDR3: TGCGCCAGCAGCTTGTGGGGGCCTGGGGCGGACATTCAGGAAACCGGGGAGCTGTTTTTT. Amino acids: CASSLWGPGADIQETGELFF.

The gene calls are TRBV4-2 and TRBJ1-2; D remains unclear. Germline V gives CDR1 LGHNA, CDR2 YNFKEQ. The CDR3 consists of 16 residues. V lost 1 base and J lost 4, with 16 bases in between. CDR3 nucleotide sequence: TGTGCCAGCAGCCAAGTTCACAAGGGCTTGGGCTATGGCTACACCTTC. It yields the protein CASSQVHKGLGYGYTF.

This clonotype was seen only a few times. This chain connects TRBV9 to TRBJ2-5; TRBD1 agrees at 8 bases. J was trimmed by 2 bases and V by 2 bases; bases with no gene match: 5. This CDR3 comprises 15 residues. CDR1 is SGDLS and CDR2 is YYNGEE in the germline V gene. DNA for the CDR3: TGTGCCAGCAGCGTCCGGACAGGGACGCAAGAGACCCAGTACTTC. Amino acids: CASSVRTGTQETQYF.

This clonotype was seen a handful of times. The chain couples TRBV7-9 to TRBJ1-1, with a weak D call TRBD1 (5 bases). Germline V gene sequence: CDR1 SEHNR, CDR2 FQNEAQ (reference sequence). The CDR3 is made up of 13 amino acids. V shed 5 bases and J shed 6 bases, with 13 bases lying between them. CDR3 residues: CASSTPGTPEAFF. CDR3 sequence (DNA): TGTGCCAGCAGCACACCCGGGACGCCTGAAGCTTTCTTT.

This clonotype was observed a few times. The chain is built from TRBV11-2 and TRBJ2-1, with D tentatively TRBD1 or TRBD2 (6 bases each). The germline gives CDR1 SGHAT, CDR2 FQNNGV. V shed 5 bases and J shed 8 bases, with 10 bases lying between them. The CDR3 has 12 amino acids. CDR3 sequence (DNA): TGTGCCAGCAGCCAAGGGGGGCATGAGCAGTTCTTC. This encodes CASSQGGHEQFF.

The chain employs TRBV5-3 and TRBJ2-1; tentative D call: TRBD2 (5 bases). TRBV5-3 carries the ORF label, with uncertain function. V was clipped by 9 bases and J by 8 bases, with 18 bases between them. The CDR3 runs to 13 residues. The CDR3 loop is CAMGLEVGDEQFF. The CDR3 coding sequence is TGTGCCATGGGCTTGGAGGTCGGCGATGAGCAGTTCTTC.

This clonotype has only a few counts. The rearrangement uses TRBV20-1 and TRBJ2-7, with D hard to call. The CDR3 length is 13 residues. Germline V gene sequence: CDR1 DFQATT, CDR2 SNEGSKA (reference sequence). Trimming took off 3 bases at V and 7 bases at J, with 16 bases between the two ends. The CDR3 loop reads CSARPPPGDEQYF. The CDR3, as DNA: TGCAGTGCTAGGCCCCCGCCGGGTGATGAGCAGTACTTC.

The table lists this clonotype with many counts. V usage is TRBV5-1 and J usage is TRBJ2-1; no clear D. Per the germline V gene, CDR1 is SGHRS and CDR2 is YFSETQ. Deletions cut 0 bases from V and 4 bases from J, with 8 bases between. This CDR3 has 14 residues. CDR3 loop: CASSLEPQYNEQFF. Here the CDR3 DNA reads TGCGCCAGCAGCTTGGAGCCGCAGTACAATGAGCAGTTCTTC.

V usage is TRBV4-2 and J usage is TRBJ2-3; 8 nucleotides match TRBD2. Germline lookup yields CDR1 LGHNA and CDR2 YNFKEQ. CDR3 size: 15 residues. After removal of 4 bases from V and 8 bases from J, the junction contained 11 bases not matched to a gene. The CDR3 is CASSLSGGEAGTQYF. As DNA, the CDR3 is TGTGCCAGCAGCCTCTCCGGGGGGGAAGCAGGTACGCAGTATTTT.

Concerning this clonotype itself: At one boundary the junction diverges from the germline segment, which might be a read error. V is TRBV12-3 or TRBV12-4 and J is TRBJ2-3, with a weak D call TRBD2 (5 bases). The CDR3 is made up of 18 amino acids. The chain's CDR3 is CTSSFMFPGLESTDTQYF. As DNA, the CDR3 is TGTACCAGCAGTTTTATGTTCCCGGGATTAGAAAGCACAGATACGCAGTATTTT.

The chain joins TRBV7-9 to TRBJ2-7; the D is unclear. This CDR3 has 15 amino acids. Trimming removed 6 bases at V and 2 bases at J, with 17 bases between. Per germline, CDR1 SEHNR and CDR2 FQNEAQ (reference sequence). The CDR3 DNA is TGTGCCAGCAGTCCAAAATCAACCCAGACCTACGAGCAGTACTTC. Translating gives CASSPKSTQTYEQYF.

This rearrangement joins TRBV3-1 to TRBJ2-1; D possibly corresponds to TRBD1 (6 bases). This CDR3 has 16 residues. Germline CDR1 LGHDT, CDR2 YNNKEL (reference sequence). V lost 1 base and J 3 bases, leaving 13 bases between the germline ends. The CDR3: CASSQGAGGRYNEQFF. CDR3 DNA sequence: TGTGCCAGCAGCCAAGGTGCTGGGGGCCGCTACAATGAGCAGTTCTTC.

Many counts were recorded for this clonotype. The rearrangement joins TRBV19 to TRBJ1-3; D remains unclear. The germline V and J ends were trimmed by 1 base and 0 bases, with 16 bases remaining between them. CDR1 LNHDA and CDR2 SQIVND come from the germline V gene (reference sequence). The CDR3 contains 18 residues. The DNA for the CDR3 is TGTGCCAGTAGTATAGCCCGCGGACGGAAGAGCTCTGGAAACACCATATATTTT. Protein: CASSIARGRKSSGNTIYF. The variable domain in full, completed from reference TRBV19 and TRBJ1-3, reads DGGITQSPKYLFRKEGQNVTLSCEQNLNHDAMYWYRQDPGQGLRLIYYSQIVNDFQKGDIAEGYSVSREKKESFPLTVTSAQKNPTAFYLCASSIARGRKSSGNTIYFGEGSWLTVV.

The sample holds a few counts of this clonotype. This sequence joins TRBV7-2 and TRBJ2-2; weak D call: TRBD1 (7 bases). Germline V CDR1 and CDR2: SGHTA, FQGNSA. The V and J ends lost 4 bases and 4 bases respectively, with 13 bases between them. The CDR3 covers 15 residues. The CDR3 DNA reads TGTGCCAGCAGCTCGGACAGGCGGGGCACCGGGGAGCTGTTTTTT. Protein sequence: CASSSDRRGTGELFF.

This clonotype was counted only a few times. The V gene is TRBV4-2, the J gene TRBJ2-2; TRBD1 might be the D (6 bases). Germline V CDR1 and CDR2: LGHNA, YNFKEQ. V was shortened by 1 base and J by 2 bases, with 11 bases between the two germline ends. This CDR3 spans 16 amino acids. The CDR3 bases are TGTGCCAGCAGCCAAGTTACAGGGCCTAACACCGGGGAGCTGTTTTTT. Amino acid sequence: CASSQVTGPNTGELFF.